The TCR beta chain described here comes from a study of T cell responses to AZD1222 COVID-19 vaccine. Produced via immunoSEQ multiplex PCR; TCRdb's table is partial and in-frame only. The sample yields 100,000 to 140,000 clones, approximately 90% seen once. This CDR3 spans 18 amino acids. Per germline, CDR1 LGHDT and CDR2 YNNKEL (reference sequence). The V and J ends lost 0 bases and 5 bases, in that order; junction bases with no gene match: 11. The specimen was peripheral blood, collected on day 0 of AZD1222 vaccination. This clonotype was sampled from an adult in good health. V is TRBV3-1 (or the pseudogene TRBV3-2) and J is TRBJ2-3; 10 nucleotides line up with TRBD2. The CDR3 protein is CASSQERGLAGVQDTQYF. CDR3 nucleotides: TGTGCCAGCAGCCAAGAAAGGGGGCTAGCGGGGGTCCAAGATACGCAGTATTTT.